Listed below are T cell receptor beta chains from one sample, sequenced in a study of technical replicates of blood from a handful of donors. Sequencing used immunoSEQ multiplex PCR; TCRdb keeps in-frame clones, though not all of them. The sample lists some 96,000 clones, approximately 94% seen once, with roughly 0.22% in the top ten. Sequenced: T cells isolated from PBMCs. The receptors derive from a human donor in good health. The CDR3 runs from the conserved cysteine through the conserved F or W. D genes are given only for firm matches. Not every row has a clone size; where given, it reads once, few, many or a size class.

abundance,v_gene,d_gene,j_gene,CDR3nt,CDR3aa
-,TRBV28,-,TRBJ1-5,TGTGCCAGCAGTTCACAGAGCAATCAGCCCCAGCATTTT,CASSSQSNQPQHF
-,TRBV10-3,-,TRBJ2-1,TGTGCCATCAGTGACGTAGCGAACTACAATGAGCAGTTCTTC,CAISDVANYNEQFF
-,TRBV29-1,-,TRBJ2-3,TGCAGCGTTGAAGATGAATTCAGCGGGTCTAGCACAGATACGCAGTATTTT,CSVEDEFSGSSTDTQYF
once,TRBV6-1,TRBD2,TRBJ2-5,TGTGCCAGCAGTGAAGGCGGGACTAGCGAGGGGGAAGTGGTGACCCAGTACTTC,CASSEGGTSEGEVVTQYF
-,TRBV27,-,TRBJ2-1,TGTGCCAGCAGTTTAGGCCTGGACTCGAACAATGAGCAGTTCTTC,CASSLGLDSNNEQFF
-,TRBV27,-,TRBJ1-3,TGTGCCAGCAGTCACCTACAGGGTGGCGGAAACACCATATATTTT,CASSHLQGGGNTIYF
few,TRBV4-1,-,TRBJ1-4,TGCGCCAGCAGCCAAGTAGGGGAAAGTGTTCCGGCTAATGAAAAACTGTTTTTT,CASSQVGESVPANEKLFF
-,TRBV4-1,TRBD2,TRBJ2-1,TGCGCCAGCAGCCAAGGGCCCGGGACTACCACATTCCTTGACGAGCAGTTCTTC,CASSQGPGTTTFLDEQFF
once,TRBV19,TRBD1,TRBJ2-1,TGTGCCAGTAGTAAAGACAGGGGGTACTTTAGCTCCTACAATGAGCAGTTCTTC,CASSKDRGYFSSYNEQFF
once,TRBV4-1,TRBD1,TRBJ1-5,TGCGCCAGCAGTCCGAGACAGGGGGCTTTTCAGCCCCAGCATTTT,CASSPRQGAFQPQHF
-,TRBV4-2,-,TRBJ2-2,TGTGCCAGCAGCCAACGAAAGACAGGGAACACCGGGGAGCTGTTTTTT,CASSQRKTGNTGELFF
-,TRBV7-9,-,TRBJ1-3,TGTGCCAGCAGCTTATTTATGGGCTTTCGCGACTCTGGAAACACCATATATTTT,CASSLFMGFRDSGNTIYF
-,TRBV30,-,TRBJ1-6,TGTGCCTGGACCCAAATCGGGGGAGGTAGACCCCTCCACTTT,CAWTQIGGGRPLHF
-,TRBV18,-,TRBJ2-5,TGTGCCAGCTCACCGAATGTAGACCAAGAGACCCAGTACTTC,CASSPNVDQETQYF